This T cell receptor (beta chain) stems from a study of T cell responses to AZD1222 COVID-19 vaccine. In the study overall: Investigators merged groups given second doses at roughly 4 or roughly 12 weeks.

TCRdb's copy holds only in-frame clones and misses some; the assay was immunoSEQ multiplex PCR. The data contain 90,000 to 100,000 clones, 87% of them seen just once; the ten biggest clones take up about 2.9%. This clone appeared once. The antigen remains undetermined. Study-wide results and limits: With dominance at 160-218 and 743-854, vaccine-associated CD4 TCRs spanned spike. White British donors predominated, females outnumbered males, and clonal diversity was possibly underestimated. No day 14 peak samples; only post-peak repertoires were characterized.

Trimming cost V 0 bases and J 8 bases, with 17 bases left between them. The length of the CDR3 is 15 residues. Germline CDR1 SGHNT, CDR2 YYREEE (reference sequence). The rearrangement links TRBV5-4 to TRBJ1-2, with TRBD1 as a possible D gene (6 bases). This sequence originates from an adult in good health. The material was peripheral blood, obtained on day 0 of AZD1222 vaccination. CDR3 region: CASSLDARGVEGYTF. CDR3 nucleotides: TGTGCCAGCAGCTTGGATGCCAGGGGAGTGGAGGGCTACACCTTC.